The rows below give T cell receptor beta chains drawn from one sample of a study of T-cell reconstitution after alpha-beta-depleted transplantation in children. TCRdb reanalysed the PCR reads using MiXCR and keeps one entry per CDR3 protein. The sample includes fewer than 750,000 distinct CDR3 sequences, around 23% of them seen just once. This material consisted of PBMCs, mostly from graft donor cells, taken 360 days after TCRalphabeta/CD19-depleted stem cell transplant. The source of these receptors is a boy in the first two years of life who had a stem cell transplant for acute myeloid leukemia, so the T cells may come from the graft donor. Both conserved end residues are part of each CDR3.

j_gene | v_gene | CDR3aa
TRBJ1-2 | TRBV12-3/TRBV12-4 | CASSSTGVQQGVYGYTF
TRBJ1-4 | TRBV7-8 | CASSSTRGVDEKLFF
TRBJ2-1 | TRBV20-1 | CSATSGDDNEQFF
TRBJ2-5 | TRBV24-1 | CATSDSAFGQETQYF
TRBJ1-2 | TRBV7-9 | CASSLAGQQRGYTF
TRBJ2-4 | TRBV12-3/TRBV12-4 | CASSLARTGVNIQYF
TRBJ2-7 | TRBV15 | CATSRTRVGQGAYEQYF
TRBJ2-5 | TRBV12-3/TRBV12-4 | CASNKGARETQYF
TRBJ2-1 | TRBV11-2 | CASSSGTSGWGNEQFF
TRBJ2-6 | TRBV12-3/TRBV12-4 | CASAGFGANVLTF
TRBJ2-5 | TRBV28 | CASSLTGTRMETQYF
TRBJ2-7 | TRBV7-2 | CASSLRQRSSYEQYF
TRBJ2-1 | TRBV12-5 | CASGLANLPSGGKNNEQFF
TRBJ2-5 | TRBV10-3 | CAINPKETQYF
TRBJ2-7 | TRBV12-3/TRBV12-4 | CARPSGDSEDEQYF
TRBJ2-2 | TRBV24-1 | CATRAGGVNTGELFF
TRBJ2-2 | TRBV20-1 | CSARGGLDTGELFF
TRBJ2-1 | TRBV20-1 | CSARGAGGPGNEQFF
TRBJ2-7 | TRBV5-1 | CASSPMDTGPYEQYF
TRBJ1-5 | TRBV27 | CASSFRQWQPQHF
TRBJ2-1 | TRBV6-2/TRBV6-3 | CASSTGPGVRRGGYEQFF
TRBJ2-1 | TRBV7-9 | CASSGDLGSYNEQFF
TRBJ2-3 | TRBV5-5 | CASSLYRGPPDTQYF
TRBJ1-5 | TRBV20-1 | CSARLRDRVTESNQPQHF
TRBJ2-3 | TRBV29-1 | CSVPWDSTDTQYF
TRBJ2-1 | TRBV15 | CATSVRGRDANEQFF
TRBJ2-7 | TRBV29-1 | CSVRESTQGYEQYF
TRBJ2-1 | TRBV5-1 | CASTSLRGGAGNEQFF
TRBJ2-2 | TRBV9 | CASSPRDSANTGELFF
TRBJ2-1 | TRBV6-2/TRBV6-3 | CASRSPGGNNEQFF
TRBJ2-5 | TRBV5-5 | CASYLTLGTQETQYF
TRBJ1-5 | TRBV4-3 | CASSQDRGRRSNQPQHF
TRBJ2-7 | TRBV6-5 | CASSYSPRAYEQYF
TRBJ1-1 | TRBV20-1 | CSARQGAGNTEAFF
TRBJ1-3 | TRBV20-1 | CSARVPSGNTIYF
TRBJ2-1 | TRBV4-3 | CASSQALVNNEQFF
TRBJ2-7 | TRBV7-9 | CASSFEGPASYEQYF
TRBJ2-5 | TRBV12-3/TRBV12-4 | CASRIGGGQETQYF
TRBJ2-5 | TRBV12-3/TRBV12-4 | CASSSRGPQETQYF
TRBJ2-5 | TRBV20-1 | CSARAPAGGKETQYF
TRBJ1-2 | TRBV6-5 | CASSIGLYGYTF
TRBJ1-1 | TRBV10-3 | CAISRTGSTEAFF
TRBJ2-6 | TRBV3-1 | CASSQEASGANVLTF
TRBJ1-1 | TRBV14 | CASSQGSRATQRAFF
TRBJ2-3 | TRBV10-3 | CAISHRGGSTDTQYF
TRBJ1-1 | TRBV2 | CASSPDRGGITEAFF
TRBJ2-2 | TRBV9 | CASSPRRQWDTGELFF
TRBJ2-5 | TRBV15 | CATSRVVSQETQYF
TRBJ1-3 | TRBV10-3 | CAIRGLFSGNTIYF
TRBJ2-1 | TRBV20-1 | CSAAGQHNEQFF
TRBJ1-1 | TRBV12-3/TRBV12-4 | CASTTTGGYTEAFF
TRBJ2-7 | TRBV12-3/TRBV12-4 | CASSFRVVGGLHEQYF
TRBJ2-2 | TRBV6-2/TRBV6-3 | CASSYGRTGELFF
TRBJ2-5 | TRBV18 | CASSPTQGETQYF
TRBJ1-5 | TRBV20-1 | CSAGTAEGRQPQHF
TRBJ1-1 | TRBV12-3/TRBV12-4 | CASSRAGAYTEAFF